Listed here are 23 T cell receptor beta chains from one sample, sequenced in a study of shared clonotypes between healthy human individuals. Sequencing was performed with immunoSEQ multiplex PCR; in TCRdb, only in-frame clones are kept and a portion is missing. The sample shows approximately 500,000 clones, over 70% of them seen only once. Input material: PBMCs. These receptor sequences come from a woman aged 40 to 50 in good health. Some clones in this sample may be carry-over from other donors' samples.

V and J are TRBV9 and TRBJ2-1, with TRBD2 identical over 13 bases. V trimming: 5 bases; J trimming: 5 bases; junction bases outside the gene matches: 7. The CDR3 spans 16 residues. CDR1 and CDR2 from the germline V gene are SGDLS and YYNGEE. The CDR3 is CASSYLGLAGNNEQFF. Here the CDR3 DNA reads TGTGCCAGCAGTTACCTGGGACTAGCGGGAAACAATGAGCAGTTCTTC. The complete variable domain, with remaining parts taken from reference TRBV9 and TRBJ2-1, reads DSGVTQTPKHLITATGQRVTLRCSPRSGDLSVYWYQQSLDQGLQFLIQYYNGEERAKGNILERFSAQQFPDLHSELNLSSLELGDSALYFCASSYLGLAGNNEQFFGPGTRLTVL.

V gene TRBV28 combines with J gene TRBJ2-6; weak D call: TRBD2 (6 bases). The CDR3 is 17 residues long. Germline V gives CDR1 MDHEN, CDR2 SYDVKM. Trimming took off 4 bases at V and 0 bases at J, with 13 bases between the two ends. CDR3 coding DNA: TGTGCCAGCAGTTGGGGACTTATCAGCTCTGGGGCCAACGTCCTGACTTTC. Its protein product is CASSWGLISSGANVLTF.

This clone was seen just once. J is TRBJ2-1 and V is TRBV4-3; D remains unclear. The ends were cut back, 0 bases at V and 8 bases at J, with 11 bases in the middle. CDR3 size: 14 residues. Germline CDR1 is LGHNA and CDR2 is YSLEER. As DNA, the CDR3 is TGCGCCAGCAGCCAAGAGGAACCCGGCTATGAGCAGTTCTTC. As protein: CASSQEEPGYEQFF.

This clone was observed a handful of times. The chain links TRBV29-1 to TRBJ2-5; D might be TRBD1 (6 bases). The CDR3 loop spans 13 amino acids. Trimming pared 1 base from V and 2 bases from J, leaving 8 bases between. Germline V gene data show CDR1 as SQVTM and CDR2 as ANQGSEA. The CDR3 region is CSVEGGQQETQYF. The CDR3 DNA reads as TGCAGCGTTGAAGGTGGACAGCAAGAGACCCAGTACTTC.

Worth noting for this clone: Different DNA sequences within this sample yield the same CDR3. The chain recombines TRBV9 with TRBJ2-2; the D gene is possibly TRBD2 (5 bases). Looked up from germline, CDR1 is SGDLS and CDR2 is YYNGEE. CDR3 length equals 14 residues. V lost 0 bases to trimming and J lost 4 bases, with 7 bases between them. CDR3 nucleotide sequence: TGTGCCAGCAGCGTAGCGGGGTCCACCGGGGAGCTGTTTTTT. Its protein product is CASSVAGSTGELFF.

This rearrangement joins TRBV19 to TRBJ2-7; 10 bases fit TRBD2. CDR1 and CDR2 (germline): LNHDA, SQIVND (reference sequence). J was trimmed by 2 bases and V by 5 bases; bases with no gene match: 12. The CDR3 contains 17 residues. This chain's CDR3 is CASSLTSGTSEAYEQYF. Here the CDR3 DNA reads TGTGCCAGTAGTCTAACATCCGGGACTAGCGAAGCCTACGAGCAGTACTTC. Supplemented by reference TRBV19 and TRBJ2-7, the full variable domain reads DGGITQSPKYLFRKEGQNVTLSCEQNLNHDAMYWYRQDPGQGLRLIYYSQIVNDFQKGDIAEGYSVSREKKESFPLTVTSAQKNPTAFYLCASSLTSGTSEAYEQYFGPGTRLTVT.

With respect to this clone: The likely explanation is a read error, given a far larger clone one base away. The sample carries other DNA sequences with the same CDR3. The CDR3 DNA follows: TGTGCCAGCCGGGGACTAACGAACACAGGGGAGCTGTTTTTT. Residues: CASRGLTNTGELFF. The chain links TRBV27 to TRBJ2-2; TRBD2 agrees at 7 bases. CDR1 MNHEY and CDR2 SMNVEV come from the germline V gene (reference sequence). CDR3 length: 14 residues.

Of note for this clone: The likely explanation is a read error, given a far larger clone one base away. Other DNA variants within this sample encode the same CDR3. The chain couples TRBV18 to TRBJ2-7, with D perhaps assigned TRBD1 or TRBD2 (5 bases each). The V and J ends lost 0 bases and 3 bases respectively, with 6 bases between them. CDR3 length equals 13 residues. Germline CDR1 KGHSH, CDR2 LQKENI. This chain's CDR3 is CASSPPGVYEQYF. The CDR3 region has the DNA TGTGCCAGCTCACCACCGGGGGTCTACGAGCAGTACTTC.

This chain connects TRBV19 to TRBJ2-2; TRBD2 matches at 15 bases. This CDR3 is 17 amino acids long. With V trimmed by 6 bases and J by 2 bases, 4 bases remained unmatched. Germline assignment: CDR1 LNHDA and CDR2 SQIVND (reference sequence). CDR3 nucleotide sequence: TGTGCCAGTAGGGGACTAGCGGGAGGACTAAACACCGGGGAGCTGTTTTTT. This translates into CASRGLAGGLNTGELFF.

Note on this clone: A read error is likely here: a far larger clone is one base away. The identical CDR3 is also encoded by other nucleotide sequences in the sample. V is TRBV5-4 and J is TRBJ1-1, with TRBD1 identical over 7 bases. Germline assignment: CDR1 SGHNT and CDR2 YYREEE (reference sequence). CDR3 length: 15 amino acids. As DNA, the CDR3 is TGTGCTAGCAGTCCCGACAGGGCTAAGGACACTGAAGCTTTCTTT. Protein sequence: CASSPDRAKDTEAFF.

The rearrangement links TRBV11-3 to TRBJ2-2; the match to TRBD2 covers 10 bases. Trimming took 0 bases from V and 5 from J; bases not matched to a gene: 15. This CDR3 is 20 amino acids long. Germline assignment: CDR1 SGHNT and CDR2 YENEEA. Written as DNA, the CDR3 is TGTGCCAGCAGCTTAGAGAGGGGAGGATCTCTAGCGGGAGTTACCGGGGAGCTGTTTTTT. Translation: CASSLERGGSLAGVTGELFF.

There are a few counts of this clone. Other DNA sequences in the same sample also yield this CDR3. The J gene is TRBJ2-7, the V gene TRBV11-2; D perhaps matches TRBD1 (6 bases). Trimming took 1 base from V and 4 from J, leaving 11 bases between them. The CDR3 runs to 14 residues. Germline V CDR1 and CDR2: SGHAT, FQNNGV. DNA for the CDR3: TGTGCCAGCAGCTTAGCAGGGGCGCGGTACGAGCAGTACTTC. Its protein product is CASSLAGARYEQYF.

This clone was picked up many times. The sample carries other DNA sequences with the same CDR3. DNA of the CDR3: TGTGCCAGCAGCCCCCAACCGGCGGGGGAAAAACTGTTTTTT. Translated: CASSPQPAGEKLFF. The V gene is TRBV11-2, the J gene TRBJ1-4, with D hard to call. The germline V gene has CDR1 SGHAT and CDR2 FQNNGV. The CDR3 is made up of 14 amino acids. Trimming removed 5 bases at V and 8 bases at J, with 15 bases between.

Turning to this clone: One base separates it from a far larger clone, so it is likely a read error. This CDR3 reads CASSPQGSNQPQHF. The CDR3 region has the DNA TGTGCCAGCAGCCCCCAGGGCTCCAATCAGCCCCAGCATTTT. This sequence joins TRBV9 and TRBJ1-5; tentatively, D is TRBD1 (5 bases). Germline V gene lookup returns CDR1 SGDLS and CDR2 YYNGEE. CDR3 length: 14 residues. Trimming took 4 bases from V and 3 from J, leaving 11 bases between them.

Details on this clone: A junction end diverges from the germline sequence, so it may reflect a read error. DNA of the CDR3: TGTGCCAGTAGATCCGGGACAGGGGGTGAAAAACTGGTTTTT. Translating it yields CASRSGTGGEKLVF. This chain uses TRBV19 with TRBJ1-4; 11 positions agree with TRBD1. This CDR3 is built from 14 residues. Germline V gene data show CDR1 as LNHDA and CDR2 as SQIVND (reference sequence).

This sequence joins TRBV6-1 and TRBJ2-5, with 7 bases that match TRBD1. Germline V gives CDR1 MNHNS, CDR2 SASEGT. This CDR3 has 14 residues. Trimming took 7 bases from V and 1 from J; bases not matched to a gene: 6. The CDR3 nucleotides read TGTGCCAGCAACCAGGACAGGACCCAAGAGACCCAGTACTTC. Its protein product is CASNQDRTQETQYF.

Comments on this clone: The sample carries other DNA sequences with the same CDR3. The DNA for the CDR3 is TGTGCCAGCTCACCACAAAGGAACACTGAAGCTTTCTTT. It yields the protein CASSPQRNTEAFF. This chain links TRBV18 with TRBJ1-1; D not resolved. CDR3 length equals 13 residues. The germline gives CDR1 KGHSH, CDR2 LQKENI. V was cut by 1 base and J by 1 base, with 4 bases left in between.

The chain combines TRBV30 with TRBJ2-7; TRBD1 matches 10 bases. The J segment lost 3 bases and the V segment lost 2 bases, leaving 10 bases of the junction unmatched. The V gene's germline CDR1 is GTSNPN and CDR2 SVGIG (reference sequence). The CDR3 extends over 16 amino acids. CDR3 protein: CAWSLPRTGGNYEQYF. The CDR3 region has the DNA TGTGCCTGGAGTTTACCCCGGACAGGGGGGAACTACGAGCAGTACTTC.

Remarks on this clone: This may be a read error: a much more frequent sequence differs by one nucleotide. In the same sample, other DNA sequences code for this CDR3. The CDR3 DNA reads TGTGCCAGTAGTATCGGACTTGAGCAGTTCTTC. The encoded protein is CASSIGLEQFF. V usage is TRBV19 and J usage is TRBJ2-1; a weak D match, TRBD2 (5 bases). CDR1 is LNHDA, CDR2 SQIVND, per germline (reference sequence). The CDR3 has 11 residues. Trimming cost V 3 bases and J 9 bases, with 6 bases left between them.

The rearrangement uses TRBV4-1 and TRBJ2-5; 9 nucleotides agree with TRBD2. With the DNA end fitting TRBJ2-7 better, the J assignment may be wrong. The germline CDR1 and CDR2 sequences are MGHRA and YSYEKL. The CDR3 contains 15 residues. The CDR3 sequence: CASSRGRASSYEQYF. The CDR3 nucleotides read TGCGCCAGCAGCCGCGGGAGGGCCTCGTCCTACGAGCAGTACTTC.

Comment on this clone: The likely explanation is a read error, given a far larger clone one base away. The rearrangement uses TRBV29-1 and TRBJ2-6; 7 bases are shared with TRBD1. Germline values: CDR1 SQVTM, CDR2 ANQGSEA. This CDR3 comprises 15 residues. J was trimmed by 6 bases and V by 3 bases; bases with no gene match: 8. The CDR3 loop reads CSVDLQGTVANVLTF. The CDR3 DNA reads TGCAGCGTTGATTTACAGGGGACCGTGGCCAACGTCCTGACTTTC.

In this sample, this clone turned up once. The V and J genes are TRBV5-4 and TRBJ1-4; D possibly corresponds to TRBD1 (6 bases). Germline CDR1 reads SGHNT; CDR2 reads YYREEE (reference sequence). The CDR3 spans 16 residues. Trimming cost V 4 bases and J 4 bases, with 17 bases left between them. CDR3 amino acids: CASSQRKTGGNEKLFF. CDR3 in DNA: TGTGCCAGCAGCCAAAGAAAGACAGGTGGTAATGAAAAACTGTTTTTT.

Comment on this clone: A far bigger clonotype differs at one base, so this is likely a read error. Other DNA sequences in this sample translate to the same CDR3. The chain uses TRBV6-1 and TRBJ1-5; D call uncertain. Germline V gives CDR1 MNHNS, CDR2 SASEGT. This CDR3 contains 13 residues. CDR3 residues: CASSEGGRQPQHF. CDR3 DNA: TGCGCCAGCAGTGAAGGTGGGCGACAGCCCCAGCATTTT.